Below are 6 T cell receptor beta chains sequenced from a single sample in a study of blood T cell repertoires in COVID-19. Sequenced by immunoSEQ multiplex PCR; TCRdb stores in-frame clones only, minus some. The sample records about 200,000 clones, around three quarters being singletons. Sequencing was done on a sample of peripheral blood. These receptors were collected from a woman aged 65 to 85 with acute or convalescent COVID-19.

The chain's CDR3 is CASSQPTGEVNEQFF. The CDR3 DNA sequence: TGTGCCAGCAGCCAACCTACAGGGGAGGTAAATGAGCAGTTCTTC. This chain connects TRBV4-2 to TRBJ2-1; D is perhaps TRBD1 (7 bases). CDR1 is LGHNA and CDR2 is YNFKEQ in the germline V gene. The V end lost 2 bases, the J end lost 7 bases, and 15 bases lay between the germline ends. This CDR3 has 15 amino acids.

The genes are TRBV18 and TRBJ2-2; D is unresolved. Trimming shortened V by 0 bases and J by 5 bases, and 10 bases separated the two germline ends. The CDR3 is 15 amino acids. Per the germline V gene, CDR1 is KGHSH and CDR2 is LQKENI. The CDR3 protein is CASSPPSRDTGELFF. Written as DNA, the CDR3 is TGTGCCAGCTCACCACCCTCTAGAGATACCGGGGAGCTGTTTTTT.

The CDR3 bases are TGCGCCAGCAGCCGCGGGACAGGCTCCTACAATGAGCAGTTCTTC. Translation: CASSRGTGSYNEQFF. The chain joins TRBV4-1 to TRBJ2-1; TRBD1 aligns across 8 bases. This CDR3 has 15 amino acids. Germline-derived CDR1 and CDR2 are MGHRA and YSYEKL. Trimming took 4 bases from V and 0 from J; bases not matched to a gene: 2.

The chain has TRBV6-5 and TRBJ2-1, with D possibly being TRBD2 (6 bases). CDR1 and CDR2 from the germline V gene are MNHEY and SVGAGI. V shed 0 bases and J shed 5 bases, with 11 bases lying between them. The CDR3 runs to 15 residues. CDR3 DNA sequence: TGTGCCAGCAGTTACTCGTATTGGGAGGACAATGAGCAGTTCTTC. It codes for CASSYSYWEDNEQFF.

This clone was seen a handful of times. This rearrangement joins TRBV25-1 to TRBJ1-3; possible D gene TRBD1, 5 bases. This CDR3 spans 15 amino acids. V shed 4 bases and J shed 0 bases, with 10 bases lying between them. Germline-derived CDR1 and CDR2 are MGHDK and SYGVNS. This CDR3 is CASSAWGGSGNTIYF. CDR3 DNA: TGTGCCAGCAGTGCTTGGGGGGGCTCTGGAAACACCATATATTTT. Using reference TRBV25-1 and TRBJ1-3 for the parts outside the CDR3, the full variable domain is EADIYQTPRYLVIGTGKKITLECSQTMGHDKMYWYQQDPGMELHLIHYSYGVNSTEKGDLSSESTVSRIRTEHFPLTLESARPSHTSQYLCASSAWGGSGNTIYFGEGSWLTVV.

This sequence joins TRBV11-2 and TRBJ2-5, with 7 bases matching TRBD2. The germline V gene has CDR1 SGHAT and CDR2 FQNNGV. The length of the CDR3 is 14 residues. With V trimmed by 3 bases and J by 4 bases, 5 bases remained unmatched. CDR3 sequence (DNA): TGTGCCAGCAGCTTGGGGCCTAGCGGAGAGACCCAGTACTTC. Protein: CASSLGPSGETQYF.